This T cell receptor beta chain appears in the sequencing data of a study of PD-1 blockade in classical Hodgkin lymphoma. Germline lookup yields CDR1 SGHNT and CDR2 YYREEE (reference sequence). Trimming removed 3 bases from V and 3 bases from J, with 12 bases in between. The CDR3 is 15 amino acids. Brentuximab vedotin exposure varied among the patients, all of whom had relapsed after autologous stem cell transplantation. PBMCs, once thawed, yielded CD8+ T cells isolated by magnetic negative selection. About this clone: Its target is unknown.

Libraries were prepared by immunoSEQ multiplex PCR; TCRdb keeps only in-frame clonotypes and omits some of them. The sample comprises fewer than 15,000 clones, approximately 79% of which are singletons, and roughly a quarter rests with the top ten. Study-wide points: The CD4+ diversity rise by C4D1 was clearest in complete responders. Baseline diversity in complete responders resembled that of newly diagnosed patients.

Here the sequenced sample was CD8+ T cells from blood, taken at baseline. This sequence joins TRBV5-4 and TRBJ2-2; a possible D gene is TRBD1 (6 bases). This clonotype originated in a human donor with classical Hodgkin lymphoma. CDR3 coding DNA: TGTGCCAGCAGCTACTGGGACACCTACACCGGGGAGCTGTTTTTT. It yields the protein CASSYWDTYTGELFF.